This TCR beta chain was recorded in a study of metastatic and nonmetastatic thyroid tumors. Regarding the study as a whole: Benign nodules reportedly had significantly lower TCR beta diversity than malignant thyroid tumors in blood and tumor.

Nobody among the patients had been given any treatment before thyroid surgery. As for this clone: Its antigen is still unknown.

V gave up 0 bases and J gave up 0 bases, with 10 bases separating them. The CDR3 consists of 15 residues. The V gene's germline CDR1 is SGHRS and CDR2 YFSETQ. Under the authors' procedure: CDR3 was compared across clinicopathological groups, and the resulting differences were used to build a distant-metastasis classifier for papillary thyroid cancer. TCRdb ran MiXCR on the PCR reads. These V and J calls rely on TCRdb rather than the paper's analysis. The table has approximately 13,000 clones, 20% to 25% seen once; the top ten hold around three fifths. The sample was blood. The TCR sequence derives from a male donor with papillary thyroid cancer or a benign thyroid nodule (not recorded which). Some clones in this sample may be carry-over from other donors' samples. The rearrangement links TRBV5-1 to TRBJ2-7; no definite D call. CDR3 in DNA: TGCGCCAGCAGCTTGGGGCAGCTCAGCTCCTACGAGCAGTACTTC. It translates to CASSLGQLSSYEQYF.